Included here is one T cell receptor (beta chain) sequence, with context. The clone's antigen remains unknown. No base qualities exist here, and no much larger clone lies one base off it. The library was obtained by the immunoSEQ multiplex PCR assay. Entries here come from immuneACCESS through TCRdb and include only in-frame sequences with V and J called. Some clones fail to appear in such tables; in the studies checked, an unresolved V gene covers under half of the shortfall, and the cause of the remainder is unknown. For this sample there are about 34,000 clones; 70% to 90% appear just once. The ten largest clones capture under 2% of the sample. The sample comes from a study of control samples from healthy donors and cancer patients (dated by TCRdb to about 2020). The germline ends are 17 bases apart after V is trimmed by 5 bases and J by 9 bases. The germline V gene gives CDR1 as SGHAT and CDR2 as FQNNGV. Its CDR3 holds 15 amino acids, cysteine through phenylalanine. The only DNA kept is the CDR3, 45 bases in frame from the first base.

The clonotype was recovered from a middle-aged woman with lung cancer. Material for sequencing was PBMCs. The V and J segments used are TRBV11-2 and TRBJ1-6, with no reliable assignment of the D segment. Here is the DNA: TGTGCCAGCAGCGCCAGGTCCCCCGTATCTTCACCCCTCCACTTT. Its protein reads: CASSARSPVSSPLHF.